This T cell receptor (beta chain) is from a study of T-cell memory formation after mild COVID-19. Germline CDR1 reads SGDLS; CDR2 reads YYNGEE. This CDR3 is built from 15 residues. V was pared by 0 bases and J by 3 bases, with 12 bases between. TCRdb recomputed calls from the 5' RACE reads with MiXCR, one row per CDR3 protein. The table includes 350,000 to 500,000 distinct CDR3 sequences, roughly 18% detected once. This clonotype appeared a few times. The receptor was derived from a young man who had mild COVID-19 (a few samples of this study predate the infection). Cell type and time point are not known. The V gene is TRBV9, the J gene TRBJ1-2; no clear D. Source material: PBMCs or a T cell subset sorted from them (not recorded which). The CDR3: CASSVDPTPDYGYTF. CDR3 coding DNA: TGTGCCAGCAGCGTAGATCCCACCCCCGACTATGGCTACACCTTC.